Detailed here is one T cell receptor beta chain. The antigen remains unidentified. The PCR ran on 60 Vbeta and 13 Jbeta primers. The table came from immunoSEQ multiplex PCR; TCRdb's copy has only in-frame clones and leaves some out. The repertoire includes some 110,000 clones, around 75% of them detected once, and 1.5% to 2% sits in the top ten. The data originate from a study of cytomegalovirus exposure and HLA in healthy donors. Study-wide points: TRBV6-2, TRBV6-3 and other indistinguishable V segments were excluded. Later genetic work tied a missense DCLRE1C variant to beta-chain V and J trimming.

The V end lost 2 bases, the J end lost 8 bases, and 9 bases lay between the germline ends. The CDR3 totals 12 residues. CDR1 is SEHNR, CDR2 FQNEAQ, per germline (reference sequence). This sequence was found in a woman under 30 in good health and CMV-seronegative. Sequenced material: PBMCs. This chain connects TRBV7-9 to TRBJ1-2; D gene uncertain. The CDR3 sequence: CASSLFSPGYTF. The CDR3 DNA follows: TGTGCCAGCAGCTTATTCAGTCCCGGCTACACCTTC.